Ten or more counts support the clone carrying this T cell receptor beta chain. Its antigen is not known. The data were obtained in a study of T-cell reconstitution after alpha-beta-depleted transplantation in children. Study-level findings and limits: T-cell numbers and diversity one year post-transplant derived largely from freshly generated T cells. Two months or so post-transplant, alpha-beta T cells reportedly derived from several hundred expanded graft clones. Diversity of TCRbeta at day 60 was high in some patients, arising from surviving recipient T cells and thymic progenitors.

V lost 1 base and J lost 6, with 20 bases in between. Germline V gene sequence: CDR1 SGHNT, CDR2 YYREEE (reference sequence). The CDR3 runs 17 residues. Preparation of the TCRbeta library involved a method that used unique molecular identifiers. TCRdb reanalysed the PCR reads using MiXCR and keeps one entry per CDR3 protein. In the table there are about 170,000 distinct CDR3 sequences, approximately 10% of which are singletons. This TCR was recovered from a boy aged 2 to 9 with acute myeloid leukemia, due to receive a stem cell transplant. Material: PBMCs, obtained before TCRalphabeta/CD19-depleted stem cell transplant. The chain recombines TRBV5-4 with TRBJ2-4; D perhaps matches TRBD2 (7 bases). As DNA, the CDR3 is TGTGCCAGCAGCTTGATGAGCTCGGGGGGCGCGGGAAACATTCAGTACTTC. Its protein product is CASSLMSSGGAGNIQYF.